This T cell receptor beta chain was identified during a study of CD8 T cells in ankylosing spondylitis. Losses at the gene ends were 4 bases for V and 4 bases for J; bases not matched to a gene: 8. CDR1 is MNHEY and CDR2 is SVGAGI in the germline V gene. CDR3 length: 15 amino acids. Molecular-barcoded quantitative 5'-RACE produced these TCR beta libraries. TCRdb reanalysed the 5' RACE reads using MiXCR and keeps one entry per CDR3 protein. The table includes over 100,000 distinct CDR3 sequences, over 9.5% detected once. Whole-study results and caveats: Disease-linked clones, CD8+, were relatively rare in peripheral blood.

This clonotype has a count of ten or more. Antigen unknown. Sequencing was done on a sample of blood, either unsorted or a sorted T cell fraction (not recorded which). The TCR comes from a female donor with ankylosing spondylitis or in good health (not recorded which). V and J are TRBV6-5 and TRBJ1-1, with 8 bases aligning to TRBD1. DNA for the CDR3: TGTGCCAGCAGTTCCCGTTCCACAGGGGGCACTGAAGCTTTCTTT. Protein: CASSSRSTGGTEAFF.